This T cell receptor beta chain was recorded in a study of radiotherapy plus CTLA-4 blockade in lung cancer. At the level of the study: Under 20% of patients responded objectively, and about 30% achieved disease control.

This clone came up a few times. Its specificity is not known. CDR3 length: 19 residues. CDR1 is PRHDT, CDR2 FYEKMQ, per germline (reference sequence). V dropped 3 bases and J dropped 1; count of bases not matched to a gene: 11. Study observations and caveats: Expansion of tumor-derived TCR clones was observed in blood after radiotherapy plus ipilimumab. Interferon-beta, together with early blood T cell clone dynamics, reportedly best predicted response.

Repertoires were generated with immunoSEQ multiplex PCR, while TCRdb's copy carries only in-frame clones and drops some. Counted here are tens of thousands of clones, approximately 76% occurring once; the ten biggest clones make up more than 9.5%. This clonotype originated in a human donor with non-small cell lung cancer who had stable disease on radiotherapy plus ipilimumab. The V gene is TRBV13, the J gene TRBJ2-3; TRBD2 matches at 12 bases. The source material was peripheral blood, sampled from a patient treated with radiotherapy plus ipilimumab. This CDR3 reads CASSLSSGGAGKGTDTQYF. The DNA for the CDR3 is TGTGCCAGCAGCTTGTCTAGCGGGGGGGCCGGTAAGGGCACAGATACGCAGTATTTT.